The clone carrying this T cell receptor beta chain was seen only once. The data were obtained in a study of control samples from healthy donors and cancer patients. With 2 bases removed from V and 6 bases from J, the gap between germline ends came to 12 bases. This CDR3 is 14 amino acids long. Looked up from germline, CDR1 is ENHRY and CDR2 is SYGVKD. The protocol was immunoSEQ multiplex PCR, while the TCRdb copy is restricted to in-frame clones and leaves out a portion. The table has 160,000 or so clones, approximately 90% seen once. Sequencing used blood. The sequence was collected from a woman in her 30s in good health. The genes are TRBV10-3 and TRBJ2-3; the D gene could be TRBD1 or TRBD2 (5 bases each). The CDR3 here is CAISEGWGGDTQYF. In DNA, the CDR3 is TGTGCCATCAGTGAGGGGTGGGGCGGGGATACGCAGTATTTT.